One sample yielded the 29 T cell receptor beta chains listed below, sequenced in a study of OX40 agonist ivuxolimab in advanced cancers. Profiled with immunoSEQ multiplex PCR; TCRdb holds only in-frame clones, not every one. The sample carries 50,000 to 65,000 clones, roughly 91% recorded once. The source material was CD4+ or CD8+ T cells sorted from blood, sampled in a trial of the OX40 agonist ivuxolimab. These receptors were obtained from an adult with an advanced solid tumor such as melanoma, head and neck, liver or kidney cancer.

The gene calls are TRBV28 and TRBJ2-3; TRBD2 agrees at 7 bases. V shed 6 bases, J shed 2 bases, and the junction held 11 bases outside the gene matches. The CDR3 is 16 amino acids. Germline CDR1 reads MDHEN; CDR2 reads SYDVKM. The CDR3: CASRSYGGSNTDTQYF. The CDR3 bases are TGTGCCAGCAGGTCCTACGGGGGGTCCAACACAGATACGCAGTATTTT.

The chain links TRBV14 to TRBJ2-1; 8 bases map to TRBD1. The CDR3 is 13 residues long. V was pared by 2 bases and J by 13 bases, with 7 bases of the junction left unmatched. CDR1 and CDR2 from the germline V gene are SGHDN and FVKESK. The CDR3 DNA follows: TGTGCCAGCAGCCAACAGGGGGCCATCTCCCAGTTCTTC. Translating gives CASSQQGAISQFF.

The chain joins TRBV28 to TRBJ1-2; D possibly corresponds to TRBD1 (6 bases). CDR3 length: 15 residues. Trimming shortened V by 4 bases and J by 5 bases, and 17 bases separated the two germline ends. Per the germline V gene, CDR1 is MDHEN and CDR2 is SYDVKM. In nucleotides, the CDR3 is TGTGCCAGCAGTTCTACGGCACAGGGTGGATATGGCTACACCTTC. This codes for CASSSTAQGGYGYTF.

This clone appeared a single time. This chain uses TRBV6-6 with TRBJ1-1; TRBD1 matches 10 bases. There are 14 residues in the CDR3. V dropped 7 bases and J dropped 7; count of bases not matched to a gene: 9. Germline CDR1 MNHNY, CDR2 SVGAGI (reference sequence). The CDR3, as DNA: TGTGCCAGCAATCCGGGACAGGGGATGAATGAAGCTTTCTTT. It is translated as CASNPGQGMNEAFF.

The chain combines TRBV11-2 with TRBJ1-1; 8 positions match TRBD1. After removal of 5 bases from V and 12 bases from J, the junction contained 11 bases not matched to a gene. CDR1 is SGHAT and CDR2 is FQNNGV in the germline V gene. The CDR3 has 13 amino acids. CDR3 DNA: TGTGCCAGCAGCCTATATGGACAGGGTACGACTTTCTTT. Translating gives CASSLYGQGTTFF.

Concerning this clone: Other DNA sequences in this sample translate to the same CDR3. The rearrangement links TRBV15 to TRBJ1-3, with 11 nucleotides matching TRBD1. From germline, CDR1 is LNHNV and CDR2 YYDKDF (reference sequence). V shed 0 bases, J shed 8 bases, and the junction held 3 bases outside the gene matches. CDR3 length: 15 amino acids. CDR3 sequence reads: CATSREGTGGYTIYF. CDR3 sequence (DNA): TGTGCCACCAGCAGAGAAGGGACAGGGGGGTACACCATATATTTT.

DNA for the CDR3: TGTGCCAGCACGGGAAGAGAAGAGACCCAGTACTTC. Its protein is CASTGREETQYF. The rearrangement links TRBV6-1 to TRBJ2-5; D may be TRBD2 (5 bases). V was cut by 7 bases and J by 3 bases, with 9 bases left in between. The CDR3 is made up of 12 amino acids. Per the germline V gene, CDR1 is MNHNS and CDR2 is SASEGT.

The chain combines TRBV11-2 with TRBJ1-2; the D gene is possibly TRBD1 (5 bases). The CDR3 consists of 13 residues. The germline gives CDR1 SGHAT, CDR2 FQNNGV. The ends were cut back, 2 bases at V and 4 bases at J, with 8 bases in the middle. In DNA, the CDR3 is TGTGCCAGCAGCTTACCAGGGATCTATGGCTACACCTTC. Its protein is CASSLPGIYGYTF.

This clone has only one observation. The chain links TRBV20-1 to TRBJ1-2; possible D gene TRBD1, 6 bases. This CDR3 has 10 amino acids. Germline-derived CDR1 and CDR2 are DFQATT and SNEGSKA (reference sequence). Trimming shortened V by 6 bases and J by 8 bases, and 10 bases separated the two germline ends. DNA of the CDR3: TGCAGTGCGGGGGACATCGGCTACACCTTC. Translation gives CSAGDIGYTF.

V usage is TRBV11-1 and J usage is TRBJ1-2; D may be TRBD1 (6 bases). Germline values: CDR1 SGHAT, CDR2 FQDESV (reference sequence). The V gene lost 5 bases and the J gene lost 0 bases, with 10 bases spanning the gap. The CDR3 consists of 14 residues. CDR3 amino acids: CASSGRTANYGYTF. The CDR3 region has the DNA TGTGCCAGCAGCGGAAGGACAGCTAACTATGGCTACACCTTC.

The chain is built from TRBV30 and TRBJ2-2, with 11 bases matching TRBD1. This CDR3 is built from 17 residues. Per the germline V gene, CDR1 is GTSNPN and CDR2 is SVGIG (reference sequence). V was pared by 2 bases and J by 4 bases, with 9 bases of the junction left unmatched. The CDR3 sequence: CAWSPIRTGGRTGELFF. CDR3 nucleotide sequence: TGTGCCTGGAGTCCGATTCGGACAGGGGGCCGCACCGGGGAGCTGTTTTTT.

The rearrangement uses TRBV5-1 and TRBJ2-3; tentative D call: TRBD1 (5 bases). Germline V gene sequence: CDR1 SGHRS, CDR2 YFSETQ. Trimming stripped 0 bases from V and 2 bases from J, with 7 bases between. The CDR3 covers 14 residues. CDR3 loop: CASSLGQLTDTQYF. CDR3 sequence (DNA): TGCGCCAGCAGCTTGGGACAGCTCACAGATACGCAGTATTTT.

This chain connects TRBV6-1 to TRBJ1-4; unclear D gene. The V and J ends lost 7 bases and 0 bases respectively, with 6 bases between them. This CDR3 has 13 amino acids. CDR1 and CDR2 (germline): MNHNS, SASEGT. The CDR3 loop is CASTVATNEKLFF. The CDR3 nucleotides read TGTGCCAGCACGGTAGCAACTAATGAAAAACTGTTTTTT.

This chain links TRBV19 with TRBJ1-1; weak D call: TRBD1 (5 bases). V dropped 3 bases and J dropped 4 bases, with 21 bases sitting between them. The CDR3 covers 17 residues. Germline V gene sequence: CDR1 LNHDA, CDR2 SQIVND (reference sequence). CDR3 in DNA: TGTGCCAGTAGTATGGACACTATGAGGGGCTCCTCCACTGAAGCTTTCTTT. Translated, it gives CASSMDTMRGSSTEAFF.

The chain combines TRBV7-8 with TRBJ2-3; no reliable D call. V was cut by 11 bases and J by 1 base, with 19 bases left in between. The germline CDR1 and CDR2 sequences are SGHVS and FQNEAQ. This CDR3 contains 15 residues. CDR3 protein: CAVGSSTVGTDTQYF. In DNA, the CDR3 is TGTGCCGTCGGTAGTTCTACAGTAGGCACAGATACGCAGTATTTT.

The rearrangement joins TRBV2 to TRBJ1-1; 11 bases are a match to TRBD1. Trimming at V came to 8 bases and at J to 2 bases, leaving 1 base not matched to a gene. Per germline, CDR1 SNHLY and CDR2 FYNNEI. The CDR3 is 13 residues long. The CDR3 region has the DNA TGTGCCAGCCGGACAGGGGGCAACACTGAAGCTTTCTTT. Its translation is CASRTGGNTEAFF.

The V gene is TRBV5-1, the J gene TRBJ2-7; D is undetermined. This CDR3 comprises 14 residues. In germline, CDR1 is SGHRS, CDR2 YFSETQ. The V end lost 2 bases, the J end lost 1 base, and 10 bases lay between the germline ends. CDR3: CASSFRSLSYEQYF. The CDR3 DNA is TGCGCCAGCAGCTTCAGGAGCCTATCCTACGAGCAGTACTTC.

In this sample, this clone is medium-sized. V usage is TRBV11-3 and J usage is TRBJ2-1, with 10 bases identical to TRBD2. Germline values: CDR1 SGHNT, CDR2 YENEEA. This CDR3 has 15 residues. V shed 5 bases, J shed 5 bases, and the junction held 6 bases outside the gene matches. CDR3 in DNA: TGTGCCAGCAGCGTAACTAGCGGGGAAAACAATGAGCAGTTCTTC. As protein: CASSVTSGENNEQFF.

This chain connects TRBV10-3 to TRBJ2-2; perhaps TRBD1 as D (5 bases). Between the trimmed V and J ends, which lost 9 bases and 6 bases, there was a span of 11 bases. The CDR3 contains 12 residues. Germline CDR1 reads ENHRY; CDR2 reads SYGVKD. The CDR3 loop reads CAIGAYPGELFF. DNA of the CDR3: TGTGCCATAGGGGCCTATCCCGGGGAGCTGTTTTTT.

CDR3 DNA: TGTGCCAGCAGCTCGGGAGGAGGGGGGGGGAATGAGCAGTTCTTC. It specifies CASSSGGGGGNEQFF. This sequence joins TRBV5-6 and TRBJ2-1, with a possible D match to TRBD2 (7 bases). The germline gives CDR1 SGHDT, CDR2 YYEEEE. The CDR3 spans 15 residues. Trimming shortened V by 3 bases and J by 7 bases, and 17 bases separated the two germline ends. Complete variable domain (other parts from reference TRBV5-6 and TRBJ2-1): DAGVTQSPTHLIKTRGQQVTLRCSPKSGHDTVSWYQQALGQGPQFIFQYYEEEERQRGNFPDRFSGHQFPNYSSELNVNALLLGDSALYLCASSSGGGGGNEQFFGPGTRLTVL.

The CDR3 coding sequence is TGTGCCAGCAGCCCCAGGACAGACCCGCTTGGCACAGATACGCAGTATTTT. It encodes CASSPRTDPLGTDTQYF. The chain couples TRBV7-8 to TRBJ2-3; TRBD1 is a possible D gene (6 bases). CDR3 size: 17 residues. V was clipped by 5 bases and J by 1 base, with 19 bases between them. CDR1 and CDR2 (germline): SGHVS, FQNEAQ.

The chain combines TRBV2 with TRBJ1-3; D is possibly TRBD1 (5 bases). The CDR3 loop spans 15 amino acids. Trimming cost V 11 bases and J 0 bases, with 17 bases left between them. From germline, CDR1 is SNHLY and CDR2 FYNNEI. CDR3 amino acids: CASKSPGGSGNTIYF. The CDR3 nucleotides are TGTGCCTCCAAAAGCCCGGGGGGCTCTGGAAACACCATATATTTT.

The chain employs TRBV5-8 and TRBJ2-2; possible D gene TRBD2, 5 bases. The germline gives CDR1 SGHTS, CDR2 YDEGEE. This CDR3 is 17 amino acids long. Trimming removed 0 bases at V and 5 bases at J, with 17 bases between. This CDR3 is CASSLEIREEGTGELFF. DNA of the CDR3: TGTGCCAGCAGCTTGGAAATCCGGGAAGAGGGAACCGGGGAGCTGTTTTTT.

This clone was seen just once. This rearrangement joins TRBV15 to TRBJ1-1; D ambiguous. V lost 3 bases to trimming and J lost 5 bases, with 10 bases between them. Germline CDR1 reads LNHNV; CDR2 reads YYDKDF (reference sequence). CDR3 size: 13 residues. CDR3 residues: CATSRTTETEAFF. The CDR3 DNA follows: TGTGCCACCAGCAGGACAACTGAGACTGAAGCTTTCTTT.

V usage is TRBV2 and J usage is TRBJ2-6, with D perhaps TRBD1 or TRBD2 (5 bases each). Germline CDR1 is SNHLY and CDR2 is FYNNEI. The V and J ends lost 3 bases and 2 bases respectively, with 11 bases between them. The CDR3 length is 16 residues. The CDR3 reads CASSEGTSPGANVLTF. CDR3 bases: TGTGCCAGCAGTGAGGGGACCTCTCCTGGGGCCAACGTCCTGACTTTC. Supplemented by reference TRBV2 and TRBJ2-6, the full variable domain reads EPEVTQTPSHQVTQMGQEVILRCVPISNHLYFYWYRQILGQKVEFLVSFYNNEISEKSEIFDDQFSVERPDGSNFTLKIRSTKLEDSAMYFCASSEGTSPGANVLTFGAGSRLTVL.

As for this clone: One junction end does not reproduce the germline sequence, and a read error may be involved. The V gene is TRBV29-1, the J gene TRBJ2-7, with 12 bases identical to TRBD1. The CDR3 extends over 16 amino acids. Germline CDR1 SQVTM, CDR2 ANQGSEA. The CDR3 loop is CSVEGTGGGISSEQYF. The CDR3 nucleotides read TGCAGCGTGGAAGGGACAGGGGGCGGAATATCAAGCGAGCAGTACTTC.

The chain couples TRBV28 to TRBJ1-5; D ambiguous. The V and J ends lost 0 bases and 5 bases respectively, with 8 bases between them. Germline V gene sequence: CDR1 MDHEN, CDR2 SYDVKM. This CDR3 is 14 amino acids long. CDR3 residues: CASSLWGNHQPQHF. CDR3 nucleotides: TGTGCCAGCAGTTTATGGGGAAACCATCAGCCCCAGCATTTT.

V and J are TRBV28 and TRBJ1-1, with 8 bases matching TRBD1. CDR1 is MDHEN, CDR2 SYDVKM, per germline. The junction had 4 bases not matched to a gene; V was cut back by 9 bases and J by 4 bases. The CDR3 runs to 12 residues. DNA for the CDR3: TGTGCCAGTCAGGGGGCTGGCACTGAAGCTTTCTTT. This codes for CASQGAGTEAFF.

This chain connects TRBV5-1 to TRBJ2-3, with D possibly TRBD2 on 6 matching bases. V was clipped by 3 bases and J by 3 bases, with 14 bases between them. The germline V gene has CDR1 SGHRS and CDR2 YFSETQ. This CDR3 has 15 residues. CDR3 sequence: CASSSGTFGTDTQYF. The CDR3 bases are TGCGCCAGCAGCTCCGGGACTTTTGGGACAGATACGCAGTATTTT.